Presented here are 22 T cell receptor beta chains from one specimen sequenced in a study of regulatory T cells in long-lasting Graves disease. CDR3-region Arm-PCR and iRepertoire HTBI primers produced the TCR beta libraries. TCRdb re-called the multiplex PCR reads with MiXCR, one entry per CDR3 protein. The sample holds about 470,000 distinct CDR3 sequences; more than 20% are singletons and the top ten take under 9%. Time point defined: persistent/refractory GD, antithyroid drugs over 5 years with positive TRAb. Making the TCR library involved RNA that had been extracted from PBMCs. The sample in question was peripheral blood mononuclear cells (PBMCs), obtained when the disease was refractory, from a patient treated with antithyroid drugs. The source is a female donor with Graves disease.

Only a few counts were recorded for this clonotype. The chain employs TRBV11-2 and TRBJ2-7; 8 nucleotides agree with TRBD1. V was clipped by 0 bases and J by 4 bases; unmatched bases: 2. Germline lookup yields CDR1 SGHAT and CDR2 FQNNGV. This CDR3 contains 14 residues. DNA for the CDR3: TGTGCCAGCAGCTTAGAAAGGACAGGGTACGAGCAGTACTTC. Residues: CASSLERTGYEQYF.

This clonotype was found many times. The chain couples TRBV11-2 to TRBJ1-2, with 7 bases aligning to TRBD1. The trim removed 4 bases at V and 6 bases at J, leaving 11 bases unmatched. The CDR3 consists of 15 residues. Germline lookup yields CDR1 SGHAT and CDR2 FQNNGV. The CDR3 coding sequence is TGTGCCAGCAGCTCTCTCAGGGGGGACGTCGATGGCTACACCTTC. It translates to CASSSLRGDVDGYTF.

This clonotype was seen many times. The chain uses TRBV27 and TRBJ2-7; weak D call: TRBD1 (6 bases). Trimming took 6 bases from V and 2 from J, leaving 14 bases between them. The CDR3 is 14 residues long. Per the germline V gene, CDR1 is MNHEY and CDR2 is SMNVEV (reference sequence). In DNA form, the CDR3 reads TGTGCCAGCAGCCTGACAGGTGCAGCCTACGAGCAGTACTTC. It translates to CASSLTGAAYEQYF.

The chain links TRBV7-2 to TRBJ2-3; 12 positions agree with TRBD2. The CDR3 contains 18 residues. CDR1 is SGHTA, CDR2 FQGNSA, per germline. The V gene end was trimmed by 2 bases and the J gene end by 3 bases; junction bases not matched to a gene: 9. The CDR3 spells CASSLRTSGRTQTDTQYF. CDR3 DNA: TGTGCCAGCAGCTTAAGAACTAGCGGGAGGACCCAAACAGATACGCAGTATTTT.

The chain uses TRBV6-1 and TRBJ2-7; TRBD1 might be the D (6 bases). Germline CDR1 reads MNHNS; CDR2 reads SASEGT. The CDR3 consists of 13 residues. V shed 11 bases and J shed 3 bases, with 17 bases lying between them. DNA for the CDR3: TGTGCCGGGGTATCGGACAGCGACTACGAGCAGTACTTC. It encodes CAGVSDSDYEQYF.

This clonotype was counted between two and nine times. The chain has TRBV29-1 and TRBJ1-2; D unclear. Trimming took 3 bases from V and 0 from J, leaving 8 bases between them. The germline V gene has CDR1 SQVTM and CDR2 ANQGSEA. The CDR3 length is 13 residues. CDR3: CSVEKDSNYGYTF. The DNA of the CDR3 is TGCAGCGTTGAGAAGGACTCTAACTATGGCTACACCTTC.

This clonotype was observed at least ten times. The chain recombines TRBV30 with TRBJ1-5, with unresolved D. The CDR3 has 15 residues. In germline, CDR1 is GTSNPN, CDR2 SVGIG (reference sequence). V was shortened by 0 bases and J by 0 bases, with 9 bases between the two germline ends. The CDR3 nucleotides read TGTGCCTGGAGTGTAGGACCGCGTAGCAATCAGCCCCAGCATTTT. Its translation: CAWSVGPRSNQPQHF.

This clonotype showed up just a few times. The rearrangement uses TRBV28 and TRBJ2-1; 7 nucleotides line up with TRBD2. The junction had 19 bases not matched to a gene; V was cut back by 3 bases and J by 8 bases. CDR1 is MDHEN and CDR2 is SYDVKM in the germline V gene. CDR3 length: 18 residues. The CDR3 DNA reads TGTGCCAGCAGTTTCCCCCCGCGCGGGGAGGGCCTAATCGATGAGCAGTTCTTC. Translating it yields CASSFPPRGEGLIDEQFF.

This clonotype was counted many times. The J gene is TRBJ2-7, the V gene TRBV28; perhaps TRBD1 as D (6 bases). Germline V CDR1 and CDR2: MDHEN, SYDVKM. This CDR3 is built from 15 residues. V was pared by 4 bases and J by 6 bases, with 19 bases between. The CDR3 region is CASSSDRDITSEQYF. The CDR3 coding sequence is TGTGCCAGCAGTTCAGACCGGGACATCACGTCCGAGCAGTACTTC.

This clonotype was detected once. The V call is TRBV27, the J call TRBJ2-7; 7 bases agree with TRBD2. The V gene end was trimmed by 5 bases and the J gene end by 5 bases; junction bases not matched to a gene: 9. This CDR3 has 14 residues. CDR1 and CDR2 from the germline V gene are MNHEY and SMNVEV (reference sequence). CDR3 protein: CASSTKGGSHEQYF. In DNA, the CDR3 is TGTGCCAGCAGTACAAAGGGCGGGAGTCACGAGCAGTACTTC.

This clonotype has ten or more counts. This chain uses TRBV6-1 with TRBJ1-1; D is possibly TRBD1 (5 bases). The ends were cut back, 6 bases at V and 0 bases at J, with 14 bases in the middle. Germline CDR1 reads MNHNS; CDR2 reads SASEGT. This CDR3 is built from 15 residues. DNA for the CDR3: TGTGCCAGCAGCTCCCTCGGACACGTGAACACTGAAGCTTTCTTT. Its protein product is CASSSLGHVNTEAFF.

This clonotype was counted many times. The chain recombines TRBV20-1 with TRBJ2-7, with 8 bases matching TRBD2. The germline gives CDR1 DFQATT, CDR2 SNEGSKA (reference sequence). Trimming took 6 bases from V and 1 from J; bases not matched to a gene: 8. There are 14 residues in the CDR3. The CDR3 coding sequence is TGCAGTGCGAGAAGCGGGAGTGGTTCCTACGAGCAGTACTTC. Translating it yields CSARSGSGSYEQYF.

The chain recombines TRBV18 with TRBJ2-7; 7 bases map to TRBD2. Trimming cost V 1 base and J 0 bases; bases outside gene matches: 9. This CDR3 contains 17 residues. Germline V CDR1 and CDR2: KGHSH, LQKENI. This chain's CDR3 is CASSPRRTAGSSYEQYF. CDR3 sequence (DNA): TGTGCCAGCTCACCACGTAGAACAGCGGGAAGCTCCTACGAGCAGTACTTC. Full variable domain (remainder filled in from reference TRBV18 and TRBJ2-7): NAGVMQNPRHLVRRRGQEARLRCSPMKGHSHVYWYRQLPEEGLKFMVYLQKENIIDESGMPKERFSAEFPKEGPSILRIQQVVRGDSAAYFCASSPRRTAGSSYEQYFGPGTRLTVT.

The V call is TRBV12-3 or TRBV12-4, the J call TRBJ2-1; D perhaps matches TRBD2 (6 bases). CDR3 size: 12 residues. V lost 1 base to trimming and J lost 11 bases, with 9 bases between them. In DNA, the CDR3 is TGTGCCAGCAGTTTAGAGGAGGGGAAGCAGTTCTTC. This codes for CASSLEEGKQFF.

This clonotype was counted at least ten times. The V and J genes are TRBV11-2 and TRBJ2-7; D gene uncertain. Per the germline V gene, CDR1 is SGHAT and CDR2 is FQNNGV. The CDR3 contains 12 residues. Trimming took off 5 bases at V and 2 bases at J, with 7 bases between the two ends. The CDR3 region is CASSQTPYEQYF. CDR3 DNA: TGTGCCAGCAGCCAGACCCCCTACGAGCAGTACTTC.

The chain uses TRBV3-1 and TRBJ2-3; D tentatively reads TRBD1 or TRBD2 (5 bases each). This CDR3 is 18 amino acids long. V dropped 4 bases and J dropped 3 bases, with 23 bases sitting between them. The germline V gene has CDR1 LGHDT and CDR2 YNNKEL (reference sequence). The CDR3 DNA reads TGTGCCAGCAGCCCGACCAGGACAAGAGATACTAGGACAGATACGCAGTATTTT. Translation: CASSPTRTRDTRTDTQYF.

In DNA form, the CDR3 reads TGTGCCAGCAGCCCAGCACCTAACTATGGCTACACCTTC. This encodes CASSPAPNYGYTF. The chain is built from TRBV9 and TRBJ1-2; D ambiguous. The V end lost 4 bases, the J end lost 0 bases, and 7 bases lay between the germline ends. CDR3 length equals 13 residues. Germline CDR1 reads SGDLS; CDR2 reads YYNGEE.

This clonotype was observed a few times. The chain links TRBV7-2 to TRBJ2-5; D is undetermined. The CDR3 contains 13 residues. With 5 bases removed from V and 1 base from J, the gap between germline ends came to 8 bases. CDR1 SGHTA and CDR2 FQGNSA come from the germline V gene. This CDR3 is CASSNRIQETQYF. The CDR3 nucleotides are TGTGCCAGCAGCAACAGAATCCAAGAGACCCAGTACTTC.

This clonotype was observed a handful of times. V usage is TRBV20-1 and J usage is TRBJ2-7; D not certain. CDR1 and CDR2 (germline): DFQATT, SNEGSKA (reference sequence). Trimming cost V 3 bases and J 0 bases, with 9 bases left between them. The CDR3 is 13 residues long. The CDR3 nucleotides read TGCAGTGCTAGCTCTCCGGGCTCCTACGAGCAGTACTTC. It encodes CSASSPGSYEQYF.

A few counts support this clonotype. CDR3 region: CASSLRDSRSGANVLTF. Here the CDR3 DNA reads TGTGCCAGCAGCTTAAGAGACAGTAGGTCCGGGGCCAACGTCCTGACTTTC. The chain has TRBV7-2 and TRBJ2-6, with a tentative D call TRBD1 (5 bases). The V and J ends lost 2 bases and 4 bases respectively, with 15 bases between them. The CDR3 is 17 amino acids. Germline CDR1 is SGHTA and CDR2 is FQGNSA.

Many counts were recorded for this clonotype. V usage is TRBV12-3 or TRBV12-4 and J usage is TRBJ2-5; D may be TRBD1 or TRBD2 (5 bases each). The CDR3 loop spans 16 amino acids. V lost 7 bases and J 1 base, leaving 19 bases between the germline ends. CDR3 loop: CASTLRDADSQETQYF. CDR3 in DNA: TGTGCCAGCACGCTCCGGGACGCTGATTCCCAAGAGACCCAGTACTTC.

This clonotype was counted many times. J is TRBJ2-7 and V is TRBV28; D perhaps matches TRBD1 (8 bases). Germline values: CDR1 MDHEN, CDR2 SYDVKM. This CDR3 region has 17 residues. Trimming pared 5 bases from V and 5 bases from J, leaving 25 bases between. CDR3 nucleotides: TGTGCCAGCAGTCCTGGGGGGGTGGGACAGGTAACCGACGAGCAGTACTTC. Protein: CASSPGGVGQVTDEQYF.